This entry lists 7 T cell receptor beta chains sequenced from one sample in a study of CD8 T cells in Susac syndrome. An amount of RNA that ranged from about 0.45 to 1 ug was reverse transcribed with random hexamers. TCRdb used MiXCR to reprocess the immunoSEQ multiplex PCR reads, holding one entry per CDR3 protein. The top ten clones hold less than 0.8% of a sample with some 58,000 distinct CDR3 sequences, just under 95% of them seen once. Sequenced material: CD8+ T cells from PBMCs. The receptors were sampled from a human donor with Susac syndrome.

V usage is TRBV29-1 and J usage is TRBJ2-5; TRBD1 aligns across 7 bases. Germline V gene data show CDR1 as SQVTM and CDR2 as ANQGSEA. The CDR3 extends over 15 amino acids. The trim removed 2 bases at V and 4 bases at J, leaving 10 bases unmatched. The CDR3 DNA reads TGCAGCGTTGAAAGGGGAAGGGGGCTGGTAGAGACCCAGTACTTC. The encoded protein is CSVERGRGLVETQYF. Full variable domain (missing parts from reference TRBV29-1 and TRBJ2-5): SAVISQKPSRDICQRGTSLTIQCQVDSQVTMMFWYRQQPGQSLTLIATANQGSEATYESGFVIDKFPISRPNLTFSTLTVSNMSPEDSSIYLCSVERGRGLVETQYFGPGTRLLVL.

This chain uses TRBV7-2 with TRBJ2-1, with 7 nucleotides matching TRBD1. V dropped 0 bases and J dropped 2; count of bases not matched to a gene: 7. CDR1 and CDR2 from the germline V gene are SGHTA and FQGNSA. This CDR3 is 17 amino acids long. This CDR3 is CASSLAVDRVAYNEQFF. The CDR3 region has the DNA TGTGCCAGCAGCTTAGCCGTCGACAGGGTGGCCTACAATGAGCAGTTCTTC.

This clonotype was recorded a few times. V gene TRBV6-1 combines with J gene TRBJ2-7; D gene ambiguous. This CDR3 is 11 amino acids long. Between the trimmed V and J ends, which lost 5 bases and 2 bases, there was a span of 4 bases. CDR1 is MNHNS and CDR2 is SASEGT in the germline V gene. CDR3 DNA sequence: TGTGCCAGCAGTCCCACCTACGAGCAGTACTTC. Encoded protein: CASSPTYEQYF.

This chain links TRBV29-1 with TRBJ2-3, with D perhaps TRBD1 or TRBD2 (6 bases each). Germline assignment: CDR1 SQVTM and CDR2 ANQGSEA. V was clipped by 2 bases and J by 4 bases, with 10 bases between them. The CDR3 sequence is 13 residues long. The CDR3 sequence: CSVELGGPDTQYF. CDR3 sequence (DNA): TGCAGCGTTGAACTAGGGGGGCCAGATACGCAGTATTTT.

The rearrangement links TRBV19 to TRBJ1-5, with D possibly TRBD1 on 6 matching bases. The ends were cut back, 7 bases at V and 3 bases at J, with 19 bases in the middle. CDR1 LNHDA and CDR2 SQIVND come from the germline V gene (reference sequence). The CDR3 is 16 amino acids. In DNA, the CDR3 is TGTGCCAGTAATCGTATCTGGTCAGGGGTCAATCAGCCCCAGCATTTT. It codes for CASNRIWSGVNQPQHF.

This chain links TRBV7-9 with TRBJ2-1; TRBD2 matches 9 bases. The CDR3 consists of 14 residues. CDR1 is SEHNR and CDR2 is FQNEAQ in the germline V gene (reference sequence). The ends lost 3 bases at V and 8 bases at J; junction bases unmatched: 5. The CDR3: CASSLGTSLDEQFF. The CDR3 region has the DNA TGTGCCAGCAGCTTGGGGACTAGCCTCGATGAGCAGTTCTTC.

In DNA form, the CDR3 reads TGCAGTGCTAGAGAAGACGGGGAGGTAGATACGCAGTATTTT. Residues: CSAREDGEVDTQYF. The chain is built from TRBV20-1 and TRBJ2-3, with a weak D call TRBD2 (6 bases). This CDR3 has 14 residues. V was cut by 0 bases and J by 5 bases, with 12 bases left in between. Germline V lookup: CDR1 DFQATT, CDR2 SNEGSKA (reference sequence).